The rows below give T cell receptor beta chains drawn from one sample of a study of PD-1 blockade in classical Hodgkin lymphoma. Measured with immunoSEQ multiplex PCR; TCRdb has only the in-frame clones, and not every one. Among 75,000 to 100,000 clones, roughly 91% were seen once, and the ten largest hold roughly 1.9%. Sequences were derived from peripheral blood mononuclear cells (PBMCs), sampled before the fourth cycle of nivolumab. These receptors all stem from a human donor with classical Hodgkin lymphoma. CDR3s include the opening cysteine and the closing phenylalanine or tryptophan. A D gene is named only where the DNA matches it firmly. Size values are once, few and many counts, or a class for expanded clones, and some rows have none.

>-|-|TRBJ2-5|TRBV27
TGTGCCAGCAGCCCCAGCGGAAAGAAGTACCAAGAGACCCAGTACTTC
CASSPSGKKYQETQYF
>-|-|TRBJ1-3|TRBV11-2
TGTGCCAGCAGCTTAGAACAGCTGACTTTCTCTGGAAACACCATATATTTT
CASSLEQLTFSGNTIYF
>-|-|TRBJ2-2|TRBV28
TGTGCCAGCACCTTGATCAGGGGTCGGGATTCGAACACCGGGGAGCTGTTTTTT
CASTLIRGRDSNTGELFF
>-|-|TRBJ1-5|TRBV18
TGTGCCAGCTCACCGAGCGGCGGGGGGATCAGCAATCAGCCCCAGCATTTT
CASSPSGGGISNQPQHF
>-|-|TRBJ2-5|TRBV28
TGTGCCAGCGCGTCCGCGCCAGAAGAGACCCAGTACTTC
CASASAPEETQYF
>-|few|TRBJ1-5|TRBV7-6
TGTGCCAGCAGCTTATTCCCGGATCAGCCCCAGCATTTT
CASSLFPDQPQHF
>TRBD2|-|TRBJ2-1|TRBV6-1
TGTGCCCCCCGGGGGTCTAGCGGTTACAATGAGCAGTTCTTC
CAPRGSSGYNEQFF
>-|-|TRBJ2-5|TRBV7-6
TGTGCCAGCACCCAGCTGGCGGTCGACGGGGAGACCCAGTACTTC
CASTQLAVDGETQYF
>-|once|TRBJ2-1|TRBV28
TGTGCCAGCTCCATTACTACACCCCCCTACAATGAGCAGTTCTTC
CASSITTPPYNEQFF
>TRBD2|-|TRBJ2-4|TRBV4-1
TGCGCCAGCAGGGGGACTAGCGGGAGTCCTAACATTCAGTACTTC
CASRGTSGSPNIQYF
>-|-|TRBJ1-2|TRBV14
TGTGCCAGCAGCCAAGTACGGACTAACTATGGCTACACCTTC
CASSQVRTNYGYTF
>-|-|TRBJ1-2|TRBV18
TGTGCCAGCTCACCGGAACAGGGTTTAATGGGGTATGGCTACACCTTC
CASSPEQGLMGYGYTF
>-|-|TRBJ1-2|TRBV7-9
TGTGCCAGCAGCTTAGGGGGCTATGGCTACACCTTC
CASSLGGYGYTF
>-|-|TRBJ1-1|TRBV6-5
TGTGCCAGCAGTGAAGGGCGCGGAGCTTTCTTT
CASSEGRGAFF
>TRBD1|-|TRBJ1-4|TRBV7-9
TGTGCCAGCAGCGACGGACAGGATGAAAAACTGTTTTTT
CASSDGQDEKLFF
>TRBD2|once|TRBJ2-2|TRBV5-8
TGTGCCAGCAGCTTGGCCGGGACTAGCGGCACCGGGGAGCTGTTTTTT
CASSLAGTSGTGELFF
>-|-|TRBJ1-2|TRBV7-8
TGTGCCAGCAGCTCACAGCCCGGGTGGCCCTATGGCTACACCTTC
CASSSQPGWPYGYTF
>-|-|TRBJ1-3|TRBV19
TGTGCCACCAAAGTAGTGGGGCCTGGAAACACCATATATTTT
CATKVVGPGNTIYF
>TRBD1|-|TRBJ2-7|TRBV5-1
TGCGCCAGCAGCGTCTGGAACCTCCGGACAGGGCCTAGCGAGCAGTACTTC
CASSVWNLRTGPSEQYF
>-|-|TRBJ1-5|TRBV18
TGTGCCAGCTCACCTTCAGAGAATCAGCCCCAGCATTTT
CASSPSENQPQHF
>-|once|TRBJ1-1|TRBV11-2
TGTGCCAGCAGCCCGATCGGGGCGTGGGGTTCGGAAGCTTTCTTT
CASSPIGAWGSEAFF
>-|-|TRBJ2-2|TRBV10-1
TGCGCCAGCAGTGAGAGGAACACCGGGGAGCTGTTTTTT
CASSERNTGELFF
>-|-|TRBJ1-1|TRBV5-1
TGCGCCAGCAGCTATTTGAACACTGAAGCTTTCTTT
CASSYLNTEAFF
>-|once|TRBJ1-1|TRBV20-1
TGCAGTGCTAGAGTGAGTGAAGCTTTCTTT
CSARVSEAFF
>-|-|TRBJ2-7|TRBV30
TGTGCCTGGAGTTGGGACCTCGCCTACGAGCAGTACTTC
CAWSWDLAYEQYF
>TRBD1|once|TRBJ2-5|TRBV6-5
TGTGCCAGCAGTAGACAGGGGACCGGAGAGACCCAGTACTTC
CASSRQGTGETQYF
>TRBD1|-|TRBJ2-4|TRBV28
TGTGCCAGCACCGATGACAGGGCGGCTAAAAACATTCAGTACTTC
CASTDDRAAKNIQYF
>-|-|TRBJ1-3|TRBV6-5
TGTGCCAGCAGTGTTAGCCGATTCTCTGGAAACACCATATATTTT
CASSVSRFSGNTIYF
>-|-|TRBJ1-2|TRBV11-1
TGTGCCAGCAGCTTAGCGGGCAATGGGGGCTACACCTTC
CASSLAGNGGYTF
>-|once|TRBJ1-2|TRBV5-4
TGTGCCAGCAGCGGATCCCGGGTCTCGGGCGGCTATGGCTACACCTTC
CASSGSRVSGGYGYTF
>-|-|TRBJ1-2|TRBV7-9
TGTGCCAGCAGCTTAGCGGGGGAAGGGATAGTGATGGGCTACACCTTC
CASSLAGEGIVMGYTF
>-|-|TRBJ2-3|TRBV5-1
TGCGCCAGCAGCGAACGTACCGGGACCGGTCCGGATACGCAGTATTTT
CASSERTGTGPDTQYF
>TRBD1|-|TRBJ2-6|TRBV5-4
TGTGCCAGCAGCTTACCCGGGACAGGGTGGTCTGGGGCCAACGTCCTGACTTTC
CASSLPGTGWSGANVLTF
>TRBD1|-|TRBJ2-7|TRBV6-1
TGTGCCAGCAGTGAAGGGGACAGGGGAACCTACGAGCAGTACTTC
CASSEGDRGTYEQYF
>TRBD2|once|TRBJ2-3|TRBV7-6
TGTGCCAGCAGCTTGACTAGCGGAAGCACAGATACGCAGTATTTT
CASSLTSGSTDTQYF
>-|-|TRBJ2-7|TRBV6-1
TGTGCCAGCACCATCTCAGCAGGGGGGACCTACGAGCAGTACTTC
CASTISAGGTYEQYF
>-|-|TRBJ1-2|TRBV7-9
TGTGCCAGCAGCTTCGGTAGTAACTATGGCTACACCTTC
CASSFGSNYGYTF
>TRBD1|-|TRBJ2-7|TRBV5-5
TGTGCCAGCAGCTCCTGGACAGGGTTAATCTACGAGCAGTACTTC
CASSSWTGLIYEQYF
>-|-|TRBJ1-5|TRBV6-6
TGTGCCAGCAGTTACTTAACAGGAAATCAGCCCCAGCATTTT
CASSYLTGNQPQHF
>-|-|TRBJ2-1|TRBV10-3
TGTGCCATCAGTGAGCCCGACCGAGAGCAGTTCTTC
CAISEPDREQFF
>TRBD1|-|TRBJ2-3|TRBV13
TGTGCCAGCAGCCAGACAGGGGCAGATACGCAGTATTTT
CASSQTGADTQYF
>-|-|TRBJ1-2|TRBV7-6
TGTGCCAGCAGCTTAAAGGCCGATGTCTCGTATGGCTACACCTTC
CASSLKADVSYGYTF
>-|few|TRBJ1-1|TRBV10-3
TGTGCCATCAGAGGCCCCTGGACTGAAGCTTTCTTT
CAIRGPWTEAFF
>-|once|TRBJ1-2|TRBV6-1
TGTGCCAGCCTTAGACCCGCAAACTATGGCTACACCTTC
CASLRPANYGYTF
>TRBD2|once|TRBJ2-7|TRBV10-1
TGCGCCAGCAGTGATCGGCAGGGGACTAGCGGGACACCGTTCTACGAGCAGTACTTC
CASSDRQGTSGTPFYEQYF